A single sample is the source of the 6 T cell receptor beta chains below, sequenced in a study of T cells after yellow fever vaccination. TCRdb called the 5' RACE reads again in MiXCR, with one record for every CDR3 protein. The repertoire holds roughly 180,000 distinct CDR3 sequences, with approximately 6.2% as singletons. Sequenced material: CD4+ T cells sorted from PBMCs, taken on the day of the first yellow fever vaccination. These receptors came from a man between 18 and 29 years old who received the YFV17D yellow fever vaccine.

This clonotype was seen only a few times. The chain combines TRBV27 with TRBJ2-5; 10 bases are shared with TRBD2. Germline CDR1 and CDR2: MNHEY and SMNVEV (reference sequence). V shed 8 bases, J shed 0 bases, and the junction held 6 bases outside the gene matches. The CDR3 consists of 15 residues. The CDR3 DNA follows: TGTGCCAGCCGCGCTAGCGGGGGATACCAAGAGACCCAGTACTTC. Translated, it gives CASRASGGYQETQYF.

The rearrangement links TRBV7-2 to TRBJ1-1, with D uncertain. The CDR3 has 16 residues. V lost 5 bases, J lost 0 bases, and 16 bases lay in between. Germline CDR1 reads SGHTA; CDR2 reads FQGNSA. CDR3 amino acids: CASSRLAGLMNTEAFF. CDR3 in DNA: TGTGCCAGCAGCCGCCTGGCAGGCCTCATGAACACTGAAGCTTTCTTT.

This clonotype was found a few times. V gene TRBV28 combines with J gene TRBJ2-7; TRBD2 agrees at 7 bases. This CDR3 contains 14 residues. Germline assignment: CDR1 MDHEN and CDR2 SYDVKM. Trimming removed 6 bases from V and 4 bases from J; junction bases left unmatched: 9. CDR3: CASRMGGAPYEQYV. In nucleotides, the CDR3 is TGTGCCAGCAGAATGGGAGGGGCTCCTTACGAGCAGTACGTC.

The V call is TRBV6-1, the J call TRBJ1-5, with 7 bases lining up with TRBD1. V was clipped by 6 bases and J by 0 bases; unmatched bases: 5. Per germline, CDR1 MNHNS and CDR2 SASEGT. This CDR3 has 15 residues. The CDR3 reads CASSLQGYSNQPQHF. Here the CDR3 DNA reads TGTGCCAGCAGCCTACAGGGGTATAGCAATCAGCCCCAGCATTTT.

This clonotype has more than one count but fewer than ten. The CDR3 spells CASTDYGGLSNQPQHF. The CDR3 DNA is TGTGCCAGCACCGACTACGGGGGGCTGAGCAATCAGCCCCAGCATTTT. The J gene is TRBJ1-5, the V gene TRBV6-2 or TRBV6-3, with D tentatively TRBD1 (6 bases). The V and J ends lost 7 bases and 1 base respectively, with 17 bases between them. The CDR3 consists of 16 residues. Germline CDR1 is MNHEY and CDR2 is SVGEGT.

This clonotype was seen a few times. V gene TRBV20-1 combines with J gene TRBJ2-6; D is uncertain. V lost 5 bases and J 2 bases, leaving 4 bases between the germline ends. The CDR3 has 12 amino acids. Germline V gene lookup returns CDR1 DFQATT and CDR2 SNEGSKA (reference sequence). DNA for the CDR3: TGCAGTGCTCTTACTGGGGCCAACGTCCTGACTTTC. It codes for CSALTGANVLTF.